The rows below give T cell receptor beta chains drawn from one sample of a study of cytomegalovirus exposure and HLA in healthy donors. TCRdb keeps only in-frame clones here, not all; method: immunoSEQ multiplex PCR. The top ten clones hold 5% to 7% of a sample with roughly 130,000 clones, about 8.5% of them seen once. What was sequenced was PBMCs. The receptor source for this set is a man in his forties in good health and CMV-seronegative. Both conserved end residues are part of each CDR3. A D gene is named only where the DNA matches it firmly. Rows may omit the clone size; those that give it use once, few, many or a size class.

d_call	v_call	j_call	clone_size	cdr3_aa	cdr3_nt
TRBD1	TRBV5-4	TRBJ2-3	few	CASSSGQGIDTQYF	TGTGCCAGCAGCTCCGGACAGGGAATAGATACGCAGTATTTT
-	TRBV6-1	TRBJ2-5	few	CASSTQETQYF	TGTGCCAGCAGTACTCAAGAGACCCAGTACTTC
-	TRBV6-5	TRBJ2-5	few	CASSTGTVYQETQYF	TGTGCCAGCAGTACCGGGACTGTGTACCAAGAGACCCAGTACTTC
-	TRBV7-9	TRBJ2-7	many	CASSLGGVGYEQYF	TGTGCCAGCAGCTTAGGCGGGGTTGGCTACGAGCAGTACTTC
TRBD1	TRBV5-4	TRBJ2-7	few	CASSTGTGIHEQYF	TGTGCCAGCAGCACCGGGACAGGGATCCACGAGCAGTACTTC
TRBD2	TRBV27	TRBJ2-5	-	CASSPRLAGVQETQYF	TGTGCCAGCAGTCCTAGACTAGCGGGGGTGCAAGAGACCCAGTACTTC
-	TRBV19	TRBJ2-7	-	CASSPRWTSSYEQYF	TGTGCCAGTAGTCCCCGATGGACTTCTTCCTACGAGCAGTACTTC
-	TRBV6-4	TRBJ1-5	few	CASSEYSNQPQHF	TGTGCCAGCAGCGAGTATAGCAATCAGCCCCAGCATTTT
-	TRBV11-3	TRBJ2-1	few	CASSLDPAGSSYNEQFF	TGTGCCAGCAGCTTAGATCCCGCGGGGAGCTCCTACAATGAGCAGTTCTTC
-	TRBV5-1	TRBJ1-1	-	CASSWGVGNTEAFF	TGCGCCAGCAGCTGGGGGGTCGGGAACACTGAAGCTTTCTTT
TRBD1	TRBV5-1	TRBJ1-1	few	CASQGQANTEAFF	TGCGCCAGCCAAGGACAGGCCAACACTGAAGCTTTCTTT
-	TRBV7-8	TRBJ2-1	-	CASSLGNNNEQFF	TGTGCCAGCAGCTTAGGAAACAACAATGAGCAGTTCTTC
TRBD1	TRBV7-6	TRBJ2-7	few	CASSLDPGGGEQYF	TGTGCCAGCAGCTTAGACCCAGGGGGCGGGGAGCAGTACTTC
TRBD2	TRBV13	TRBJ2-3	few	CASSFRRGGGDTQYF	TGTGCCAGCAGCTTCCGGCGGGGGGGTGGGGATACGCAGTATTTT
TRBD1	TRBV25-1	TRBJ2-1	few	CASNQAGTGLDEQFF	TGTGCCAGCAACCAGGCCGGGACAGGGTTAGATGAGCAGTTCTTC
TRBD1	TRBV11-3	TRBJ1-1	few	CASSSGQGEAFF	TGTGCCAGCAGCTCAGGACAGGGAGAAGCTTTCTTT
-	TRBV5-8	TRBJ1-2	-	CASSPGWGRGMATF	TGTGCCAGCAGCCCCGGATGGGGCCGGGGGATGGCTACCTTC
-	TRBV28	TRBJ1-6	-	CASSSRFGNSPLHF	TGTGCCAGCAGTTCCCGGTTCGGGAATTCACCCCTCCACTTT
-	TRBV6-1	TRBJ2-1	-	CASSDRYRGNEQFF	TGTGCCAGCAGTGATAGGTATAGGGGAAATGAGCAGTTCTTC
TRBD1	TRBV11-2	TRBJ1-1	few	CASSKTGTANTEAFF	TGTGCCAGCAGCAAAACCGGGACAGCCAACACTGAAGCTTTCTTT
-	TRBV5-6	TRBJ2-7	-	CASGRGYEQYF	TGTGCCAGCGGCCGGGGCTACGAGCAGTACTTC
TRBD1	TRBV5-4	TRBJ1-3	-	CASSLPGQGATAGNTIYF	TGTGCCAGCAGCTTGCCAGGACAGGGGGCGACTGCTGGAAACACCATATATTTT
TRBD2	TRBV6-1	TRBJ2-5	-	CASSESLAGLEETQYF	TGTGCCAGCAGTGAATCACTAGCGGGACTTGAAGAGACCCAGTACTTC
-	TRBV6-1	TRBJ2-1	-	CASSNNEQFF	TGTGCCAGCAGCAACAATGAGCAGTTCTTC
-	TRBV10-3	TRBJ2-7	-	CAISWGGANQYEQYF	TGTGCCATCAGTTGGGGGGGGGCCAACCAATACGAGCAGTACTTC
-	TRBV5-4	TRBJ2-7	-	CASSSGTPGYEQYF	TGTGCCAGCAGCTCCGGGACTCCAGGCTACGAGCAGTACTTC
TRBD2	TRBV6-1	TRBJ2-7	few	CASSYGTSYEQYF	TGTGCCAGCAGCTACGGGACTAGCTACGAGCAGTACTTC
TRBD2	TRBV5-1	TRBJ2-3	few	CASSNPRLAGADTQYF	TGCGCCAGCAGCAACCCGAGGCTAGCGGGGGCAGATACGCAGTATTTT
-	TRBV30	TRBJ1-2	-	CAFKKNKGYYGYTF	TGTGCCTTCAAAAAAAATAAGGGGTACTATGGCTACACCTTC
-	TRBV18	TRBJ2-7	-	CASSLDRGYSYEQYF	TGTGCCAGCTCACTTGACCGGGGTTACTCCTACGAGCAGTACTTC
-	TRBV5-4	TRBJ2-7	-	CASSLYGSYEQYF	TGTGCCAGCAGCTTGTACGGCTCCTACGAGCAGTACTTC
-	TRBV25-1	TRBJ2-7	-	CASSERITGHYEQYF	TGTGCCAGCAGTGAACGGATTACAGGTCACTACGAGCAGTACTTC
-	TRBV7-6	TRBJ2-2	-	CASSRGLPGAGELFF	TGTGCCAGCAGCCGGGGCCTCCCGGGGGCCGGGGAGCTGTTTTTT
TRBD1	TRBV9	TRBJ1-2	few	CASSVTTGGDGYTF	TGTGCCAGCAGCGTAACAACAGGGGGCGATGGCTACACCTTC
-	TRBV25-1	TRBJ2-2	few	CASRGTGLGELFF	TGTGCCAGCAGGGGCACAGGGCTTGGGGAGCTGTTTTTT
TRBD1	TRBV20-1	TRBJ1-2	few	CSAPTGTGYTF	TGCAGTGCCCCGACAGGGACTGGCTACACCTTC
-	TRBV5-4	TRBJ1-4	few	CASSTGTPVATNEKLFF	TGTGCCAGCAGCACCGGGACACCTGTTGCAACTAATGAAAAACTGTTTTTT